These 21 T cell receptor beta chains came from one sample sequenced in a study of blood T cell repertoires in COVID-19. The table came from immunoSEQ multiplex PCR; TCRdb's copy has only in-frame clones and leaves some out. This sample has some 190,000 clones, with approximately 84% found just once. The sample taken for sequencing was PBMCs or T cells enriched from blood (not recorded which). The source of these receptors is a woman aged 30 to 39 who had recovered from COVID-19.

This clone showed up just a few times. The chain couples TRBV28 to TRBJ1-5, with D tentatively TRBD1 (6 bases). CDR3 length: 15 amino acids. The V end lost 1 base, the J end lost 3 bases, and 10 bases lay between the germline ends. Per the germline V gene, CDR1 is MDHEN and CDR2 is SYDVKM. The CDR3 reads CASSLYRDNNQPQHF. For the CDR3, the DNA is TGTGCCAGCAGTTTATACCGGGACAACAATCAGCCCCAGCATTTT.

V usage is TRBV6-6 and J usage is TRBJ1-1; D call uncertain. CDR1 is MNHNY and CDR2 is SVGAGI in the germline V gene (reference sequence). This CDR3 contains 15 residues. V lost 2 bases, J lost 1 base, and 11 bases lay in between. The DNA for the CDR3 is TGTGCCAGCAGTTACCCTCCGCACGGGAACACTGAAGCTTTCTTT. Translating it yields CASSYPPHGNTEAFF.

This chain connects TRBV5-6 to TRBJ2-7; 7 nucleotides agree with TRBD2. The junction had 7 bases not matched to a gene; V was cut back by 4 bases and J by 3 bases. This CDR3 comprises 14 residues. Germline values: CDR1 SGHDT, CDR2 YYEEEE. Written as DNA, the CDR3 is TGTGCCAGCAGCCGGGTTCTAGCGGACTACGAGCAGTACTTC. Translated: CASSRVLADYEQYF.

The gene calls are TRBV5-6 and TRBJ2-5; tentative D call: TRBD1 (6 bases). Per germline, CDR1 SGHDT and CDR2 YYEEEE. V dropped 5 bases and J dropped 1 base, with 12 bases sitting between them. This CDR3 region has 14 residues. CDR3 residues: CASSNTGFQETQYF. The CDR3 coding sequence is TGTGCCAGCAGTAATACAGGGTTCCAAGAGACCCAGTACTTC. Variable domain in full (rest from reference TRBV5-6 and TRBJ2-5): DAGVTQSPTHLIKTRGQQVTLRCSPKSGHDTVSWYQQALGQGPQFIFQYYEEEERQRGNFPDRFSGHQFPNYSSELNVNALLLGDSALYLCASSNTGFQETQYFGPGTRLLVL.

V usage is TRBV2 and J usage is TRBJ2-7, with 7 bases fitting TRBD1. The germline gives CDR1 SNHLY, CDR2 FYNNEI. The CDR3 consists of 14 residues. V was clipped by 5 bases and J by 0 bases; unmatched bases: 4. In nucleotides, the CDR3 is TGTGCCAGCAGTAAGGACAGGAGCTCCTACGAGCAGTACTTC. This sequence encodes CASSKDRSSYEQYF.

Note on this clone: The same CDR3 is also encoded by other DNA sequences in this sample. V and J are TRBV3-1 (or the pseudogene TRBV3-2) and TRBJ2-1; the D gene is possibly TRBD2 (5 bases). This CDR3 has 13 residues. The V end lost 2 bases, the J end lost 4 bases, and 6 bases lay between the germline ends. The germline CDR1 and CDR2 sequences are LGHDT and YNNKEL (reference sequence). CDR3 sequence (DNA): TGTGCCAGCAGCCAACGAGGGTACAATGAGCAGTTCTTC. Amino acids: CASSQRGYNEQFF.

The rearrangement links TRBV5-1 to TRBJ2-7; 8 bases are a match to TRBD2. Germline V gives CDR1 SGHRS, CDR2 YFSETQ. The CDR3 contains 16 residues. J gave up 2 bases and V 0 bases, and 7 bases lay outside the gene matches. The DNA of the CDR3 is TGCGCCAGCAGCTTGGTACCCGGGACTAGTGCCTACGAGCAGTACTTC. It is translated as CASSLVPGTSAYEQYF. Full variable domain (missing parts from reference TRBV5-1 and TRBJ2-7): KAGVTQTPRYLIKTRGQQVTLSCSPISGHRSVSWYQQTPGQGLQFLFEYFSETQRNKGNFPGRFSGRQFSNSRSEMNVSTLELGDSALYLCASSLVPGTSAYEQYFGPGTRLTVT.

The chain employs TRBV28 and TRBJ2-7; tentative D call: TRBD2 (5 bases). Germline V gene sequence: CDR1 MDHEN, CDR2 SYDVKM. CDR3 length: 12 amino acids. Trimming took off 7 bases at V and 0 bases at J, with 7 bases between the two ends. The CDR3: CASIGSSYEQYV. DNA of the CDR3: TGTGCCAGCATAGGGAGCTCCTACGAGCAGTACGTC.

The V and J genes are TRBV13 and TRBJ1-1; TRBD1 matches at 8 bases. Germline trimming cut 5 bases from V and 7 bases from J; bases unmatched to any gene: 3. The CDR3 covers 12 residues. Per germline, CDR1 PRHDT and CDR2 FYEKMQ (reference sequence). The CDR3 coding sequence is TGTGCCAGCAGCCAGGGGGCACTTGAAGCTTTCTTT. It translates to CASSQGALEAFF. Combining the CDR3 with reference TRBV13 and TRBJ1-1 gives the whole variable domain AAGVIQSPRHLIKEKRETATLKCYPIPRHDTVYWYQQGPGQDPQFLISFYEKMQSDKGSIPDRFSAQQFSDYHSELNMSSLELGDSALYFCASSQGALEAFFGQGTRLTVV.

The rearrangement uses TRBV12-5 and TRBJ1-2; possibly TRBD1 for D (5 bases). Trimming removed 1 base at V and 5 bases at J, with 11 bases between. This CDR3 is 14 amino acids long. The germline gives CDR1 LGHNT, CDR2 FRNRAP. CDR3 residues: CASGLGAGQYGYTF. The CDR3 DNA follows: TGTGCTAGTGGTTTGGGGGCAGGGCAATATGGCTACACCTTC.

The gene calls are TRBV18 and TRBJ2-7, with D maybe TRBD2 (6 bases). V was pared by 1 base and J by 7 bases, with 17 bases between. CDR1 is KGHSH and CDR2 is LQKENI in the germline V gene. The CDR3 covers 15 residues. DNA for the CDR3: TGTGCCAGCTCACCACTGGGCGGGGAGTCGGGGGAGCAGTACGTC. Translation: CASSPLGGESGEQYV.

V is TRBV7-6 and J is TRBJ2-5; 7 nucleotides align to TRBD2. With 6 bases clipped from V and 3 bases from J, the junction kept 4 bases outside the gene matches. The CDR3 contains 13 residues. Germline values: CDR1 SGHVS, CDR2 FNYEAQ. As DNA, the CDR3 is TGTGCCAGCAGGGGGAGCGGGGAAGAGACCCAGTACTTC. Protein: CASRGSGEETQYF.

The J gene is TRBJ1-4, the V gene TRBV28; no definite D call. V was clipped by 5 bases and J by 8 bases, with 12 bases between them. The CDR3 length is 13 residues. Germline CDR1 is MDHEN and CDR2 is SYDVKM. CDR3 sequence (DNA): TGTGCCAGCAGTCCTCTGTGGAGGGAAAAACTGTTTTTT. Amino acid sequence: CASSPLWREKLFF.

The rearrangement links TRBV7-9 to TRBJ1-1; TRBD1 is a possible D gene (6 bases). CDR3 length: 17 amino acids. The V gene lost 7 bases and the J gene lost 0 bases, with 21 bases spanning the gap. Germline-derived CDR1 and CDR2 are SEHNR and FQNEAQ (reference sequence). The DNA of the CDR3 is TGTGCCAGCAATCTTGGGGGGGCAGCTTTAATGAACACTGAAGCTTTCTTT. Translated: CASNLGGAALMNTEAFF.

The chain combines TRBV6-5 with TRBJ1-1, with 8 bases lining up with TRBD1. The CDR3 loop spans 16 amino acids. The ends lost 1 base at V and 9 bases at J; junction bases unmatched: 13. Germline values: CDR1 MNHEY, CDR2 SVGAGI. In nucleotides, the CDR3 is TGTGCCAGCAGTTACTACCGGACAGGGAGGAATTATAAAGCTTTCTTT. It translates to CASSYYRTGRNYKAFF.

This clone has a single count. The rearrangement links TRBV4-1 to TRBJ2-1; possibly TRBD2 for D (5 bases). CDR3 length: 15 residues. V was trimmed by 1 base and J by 8 bases, leaving 15 bases between them. From germline, CDR1 is MGHRA and CDR2 YSYEKL. CDR3 loop: CASSQGPGVRDEQFF. CDR3 in DNA: TGCGCCAGCAGCCAAGGCCCCGGGGTCCGGGATGAGCAGTTCTTC.

The chain carries TRBV1 and TRBJ2-7; the table names TRBD2, a call not compared with the DNA. TRBV1 constitutes a pseudogene. This CDR3 has 15 residues. CDR3 bases: TGCACCAGCGCTTTTAGCGGGGGACCGTCCTACGAGCAGTACGTC. Translated, it gives CTSAFSGGPSYEQYV.

The chain links TRBV12-3 or TRBV12-4 to TRBJ1-1; no definite D call. This CDR3 region has 12 residues. Trimming removed 3 bases at V and 1 base at J, with 3 bases between. The CDR3 bases are TGTGCCAGCAGTTTGAGGAACACTGAAGCTTTCTTT. As protein: CASSLRNTEAFF.

This chain uses TRBV5-1 with TRBJ1-4; possible D gene TRBD1, 6 bases. This CDR3 is built from 15 residues. Trimming removed 0 bases at V and 7 bases at J, with 13 bases between. CDR1 is SGHRS, CDR2 YFSETQ, per germline. As DNA, the CDR3 is TGCGCCAGCAGCTTGGAGGGGGGGCGGGGTGAAAAACTGTTTTTT. This codes for CASSLEGGRGEKLFF.

V usage is TRBV14 and J usage is TRBJ1-4; no clear D. CDR1 and CDR2 from the germline V gene are SGHDN and FVKESK. This CDR3 spans 13 amino acids. With 1 base removed from V and 8 bases from J, the gap between germline ends came to 8 bases. The DNA of the CDR3 is TGTGCCAGCAGCCAAGTCCGCGGGGAAAAACTGTTTTTT. Translated: CASSQVRGEKLFF.

The V call is TRBV5-6, the J call TRBJ1-5, with 7 bases that match TRBD1. This CDR3 has 14 residues. V shed 4 bases, J shed 3 bases, and the junction held 4 bases outside the gene matches. Germline CDR1 SGHDT, CDR2 YYEEEE. The CDR3 region is CASSLTGYNQPQHF. The DNA for the CDR3 is TGTGCCAGCAGCCTGACAGGGTACAATCAGCCCCAGCATTTT.